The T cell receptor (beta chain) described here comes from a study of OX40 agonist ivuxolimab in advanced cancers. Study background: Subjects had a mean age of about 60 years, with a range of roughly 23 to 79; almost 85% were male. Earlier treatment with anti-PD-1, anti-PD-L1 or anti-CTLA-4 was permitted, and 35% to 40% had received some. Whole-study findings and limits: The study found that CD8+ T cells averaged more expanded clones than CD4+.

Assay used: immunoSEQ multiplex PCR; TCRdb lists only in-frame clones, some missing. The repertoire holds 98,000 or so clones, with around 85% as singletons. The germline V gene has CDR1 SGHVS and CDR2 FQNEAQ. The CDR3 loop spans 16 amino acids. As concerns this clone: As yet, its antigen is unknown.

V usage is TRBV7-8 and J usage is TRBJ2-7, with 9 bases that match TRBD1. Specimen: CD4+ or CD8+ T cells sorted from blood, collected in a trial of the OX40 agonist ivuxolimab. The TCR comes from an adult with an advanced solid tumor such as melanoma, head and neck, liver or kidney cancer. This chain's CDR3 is CASSLYPGTGSKFKFV. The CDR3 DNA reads TGTGCCAGCAGCTTATATCCGGGGACAGGGAGTAAATTTAAGTTTGTC.